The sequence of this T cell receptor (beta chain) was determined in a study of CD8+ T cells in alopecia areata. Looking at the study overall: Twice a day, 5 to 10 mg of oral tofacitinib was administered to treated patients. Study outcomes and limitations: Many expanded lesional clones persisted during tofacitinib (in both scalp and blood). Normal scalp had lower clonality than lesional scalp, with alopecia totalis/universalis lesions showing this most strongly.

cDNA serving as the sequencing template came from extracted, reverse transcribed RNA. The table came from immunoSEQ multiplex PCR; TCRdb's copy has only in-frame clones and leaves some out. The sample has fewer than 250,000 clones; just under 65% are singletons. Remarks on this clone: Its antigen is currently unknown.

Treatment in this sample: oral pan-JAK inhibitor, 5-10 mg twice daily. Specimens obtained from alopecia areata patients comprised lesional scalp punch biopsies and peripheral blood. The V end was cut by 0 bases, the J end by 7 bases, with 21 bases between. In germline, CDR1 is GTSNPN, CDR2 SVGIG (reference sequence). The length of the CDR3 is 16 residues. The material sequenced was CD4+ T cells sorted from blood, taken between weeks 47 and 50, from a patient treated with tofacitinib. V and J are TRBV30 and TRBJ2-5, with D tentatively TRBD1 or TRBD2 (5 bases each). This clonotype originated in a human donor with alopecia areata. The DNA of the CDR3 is TGTGCCTGGAGTGTACTGGGAATGGGGGTTGGGGCGACCCAGTACTTC. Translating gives CAWSVLGMGVGATQYF.